This T cell receptor (beta chain) came from a study of blood T cell repertoires in COVID-19. Study-wide context: Donors in the United States, Italy and Spain gave samples during acute or convalescent COVID-19. PBMCs, B-cell-depleted T cells, or T cells were the source of the cDNA or gDNA that made up the material.

Seattle's cohort entered during active infection and was followed longitudinally. Germline loops: CDR1 LNHDA, CDR2 SQIVND (reference sequence). The J segment lost 1 base and the V segment lost 3 bases, leaving 8 bases of the junction unmatched. The CDR3 is made up of 17 amino acids. Measured with immunoSEQ multiplex PCR; TCRdb has only the in-frame clones, and not every one. The sample yields more than 300,000 clones, about nine tenths seen once. The receptor's source is a woman aged 45-60 years with COVID-19, enrolled during active disease. The sample taken for sequencing was peripheral blood. This chain connects TRBV19 to TRBJ2-2; 7 bases align to TRBD2. The CDR3 DNA is TGTGCCAGTAGTATCTTTTTCTCGGGAGGGAACACCGGGGAGCTGTTTTTT. It specifies CASSIFFSGGNTGELFF. Drawing the rest from reference TRBV19 and TRBJ2-2, the complete variable domain is DGGITQSPKYLFRKEGQNVTLSCEQNLNHDAMYWYRQDPGQGLRLIYYSQIVNDFQKGDIAEGYSVSREKKESFPLTVTSAQKNPTAFYLCASSIFFSGGNTGELFFGEGSRLTVL.